There are a few counts of the clone carrying this T cell receptor (beta chain). Trimming took off 6 bases at V and 4 bases at J, with 15 bases between the two ends. The CDR3 has 14 residues. These data originate in a study of early T cells in non-severe SARS-CoV-2 infection. TCRdb recomputed calls from the 5' RACE reads with MiXCR, one row per CDR3 protein. This table has 20,000 to 25,000 distinct CDR3 sequences, around 4.2% appearing once. Source material: whole blood. The V and J genes are TRBV12-3 or TRBV12-4 and TRBJ1-1; the D is unclear. This TCR came from an adult who was a healthcare worker with PCR-confirmed SARS-CoV-2 infection or an uninfected control (not recorded which). Written as DNA, the CDR3 is TGTGCCAGCAGACACCGGACGTTGGGCACTGAAGCTTTCTTT. Protein sequence: CASRHRTLGTEAFF.